These T cell receptor beta chains were read from a single sample in a study of blood T cell repertoires in COVID-19. Produced via immunoSEQ multiplex PCR; TCRdb's table is partial and in-frame only. The table lists 200,000 to 250,000 clones, less than 90% of them singletons. The sample was peripheral blood. These receptors originate from a woman in her forties or fifties with acute or convalescent COVID-19. The CDR3 runs from the conserved cysteine through the conserved F or W. A D gene is named only where the DNA matches it firmly. Clone size, where shown, is once, few, many, or a class for clones that have expanded.

>.|TRBV19|19|TRBJ2-1|TRBD2
CASRGLRTSGRSSYNEQFF
TGTGCCAGTAGGGGCTTAAGAACTAGCGGGCGAAGCTCCTACAATGAGCAGTTCTTC
>.|TRBV5-1|13|TRBJ1-1|.
CASSPRDPTEAFF
TGCGCCAGCAGCCCGCGGGACCCCACTGAAGCTTTCTTT
>.|TRBV4-1|15|TRBJ1-3|.
CASSQGDKSGNTIYF
TGCGCCAGCAGCCAAGGAGACAAATCTGGAAACACCATATATTTT
>.|TRBV21-1|18|TRBJ1-1|.
CASSKDRGRFNGDTEAFF
TGTGCCAGCAGCAAAGACCGGGGAAGGTTCAATGGGGACACTGAAGCTTTCTTT
>.|TRBV11-3|14|TRBJ1-5|.
CASSLVYENQPQHF
TGTGCCAGCAGCTTAGTCTATGAGAATCAGCCCCAGCATTTT
>.|TRBV3-1/TRBV3-2|15|TRBJ2-7|TRBD2
CASSQYGLESYEQYF
TGTGCCAGCAGCCAATACGGACTAGAGTCCTACGAGCAGTACTTC
>.|TRBV6-5|15|TRBJ2-7|TRBD2
CASSTGAGGGYEQYF
TGTGCCAGCAGTACTGGAGCGGGAGGAGGCTACGAGCAGTACTTC
>.|TRBV11-2|14|TRBJ1-1|.
CASTISGVNTEAFF
TGTGCCAGCACCATATCGGGGGTGAACACTGAAGCTTTCTTT
>.|TRBV10-3|14|TRBJ1-2|TRBD1
CAISSDRGFSGYTF
TGTGCCATCAGTTCCGACAGGGGTTTTTCTGGCTACACCTTC
>.|TRBV19|15|TRBJ1-2|TRBD1
CASVTPGQRNYGYTF
TGTGCCAGTGTTACTCCGGGACAGAGGAATTATGGCTACACCTTC
>.|TRBV18|13|TRBJ2-5|.
CASSTGLEETQYF
TGTGCCAGCTCAACGGGGTTAGAAGAGACCCAGTACTTC
>.|TRBV7-3|13|TRBJ2-3|TRBD1
CASSQGEELTQYF
TGTGCCAGCAGCCAGGGGGAAGAGCTGACGCAGTATTTT
>.|TRBV5-1|11|TRBJ1-1|.
CASSSQGEAFF
TGCGCCAGCAGCTCACAGGGTGAAGCTTTCTTT
>.|TRBV7-9|15|TRBJ2-5|TRBD2
CASSLREGLRETQYF
TGTGCCAGCAGCTTACGGGAGGGCCTTCGAGAGACCCAGTACTTC
>.|TRBV2|10|TRBJ2-1|.
CPPGWNEQFF
TGTCCCCCGGGTTGGAATGAGCAGTTCTTC
>.|TRBV9|17|TRBJ1-1|.
CASSKAGGSWENTEAFF
TGTGCCAGCAGCAAGGCGGGGGGCTCATGGGAGAACACTGAAGCTTTCTTT
>once|TRBV21-1|14|TRBJ2-7|.
CASSKAAGGWEQYF
TGTGCCAGCAGCAAAGCGGCCGGGGGGTGGGAGCAGTACTTC